This T cell receptor (beta chain) was identified in a study of blood T cell repertoires in COVID-19. Study background: PBMCs, B-cell-depleted T cells, or T cells were the source of the cDNA or gDNA that made up the material.

Deletions cut 6 bases from V and 0 bases from J, with 12 bases between. The germline V gene has CDR1 SGHRS and CDR2 YFSETQ. The CDR3 runs to 15 residues. TCRdb's table, derived via immunoSEQ multiplex PCR, lists solely in-frame clones and lacks some. The table has a few hundred thousand clones, roughly 80% seen once. The clonotype was recovered from a man in his fifties who had recovered from COVID-19. Sequencing was performed on PBMCs or T cells enriched from blood (not recorded which). This chain links TRBV5-1 with TRBJ1-4, with unresolved D. CDR3: CASTLNAATNEKLFF. CDR3 nucleotides: TGCGCCAGCACACTCAACGCGGCAACTAATGAAAAACTGTTTTTT.